This T cell receptor beta chain comes out of a study of T cell changes during pregnancy in multiple sclerosis. V was pared by 5 bases and J by 0 bases, with 7 bases of the junction left unmatched. This CDR3 comprises 15 residues. From germline, CDR1 is SGHVS and CDR2 FQNEAQ. Clones were read by immunoSEQ multiplex PCR, and TCRdb kept only the in-frame ones, dropping some. In the table there are 50,000 to 70,000 clones, 90% to 95% of which are singletons. The TCR sequence derives from a female donor in good health, enrolled as a control in a pregnancy study. The sample was peripheral blood, taken after pregnancy. The chain uses TRBV7-8 and TRBJ2-7; 7 positions agree with TRBD1. The CDR3 protein is CASSQDRLSSYEQYF. The CDR3 DNA reads TGTGCCAGCAGCCAGGACAGGCTAAGCTCCTACGAGCAGTACTTC.